One and the same sample provided the 29 T cell receptor beta chains below, sequenced in a study of tissue T cells after allogeneic stem cell transplantation (dated by TCRdb to the early 2020s). The library was built by means of the immunoSEQ multiplex PCR assay. TCRdb obtained this table from immuneACCESS and retained in-frame rearrangements with V and J assigned. These tables miss some clones; where compared with another copy, unresolved V genes account for less than half of the shortfall, and the remainder is unexplained. This sample has approximately 17,000 clones in its table, and around 70% of those were observed once. Jointly, the top ten make up just over 0.9% of the sample. Sequencing was performed on spleen. The receptors were sampled from a female BALB/c mouse in good health. Mice from this strain have the MHC haplotype H2-d.

As for this clone: Gene names follow the mouse nomenclature. The read ends 1 residue shy of where the CDR3 ends; the end is completed using the germline J gene. The genes are TRBV1 and TRBJ2-3; 12 bases are a match to TRBD2. Germline CDR1 NSQYPW, CDR2 LRSPGD (reference sequence). The V and J ends lost 3 bases and 0 bases, in that order; junction bases with no gene match: 1. This CDR3 is built from 16 residues. The sequenced CDR3 bases are TGCACCTGCAGTGCGACTGGGGGGGCTAGTGCAGAAACGCTGTAT. It yields the protein CTCSATGGASAETLY. In full, the CDR3 reads CTCSATGGASAETLYF.

For this clone: Genes here carry mouse names. The CDR3 sequence: CASSQDWGGRYEQYF. Incomplete CDR3 DNA: TGTGCCAGCAGCCAAGACTGGGGGGGGCGCTATGAACAGTAC. The chain links TRBV5 to TRBJ2-7, with 9 bases identical to TRBD2. The read ends 1 residue before the CDR3 terminus; that terminus is restored from the germline J gene. The CDR3 length is 15 residues. Germline assignment: CDR1 LGHNA and CDR2 YNLKQL (reference sequence). The V gene end was trimmed by 0 bases and the J gene end by 3 bases; junction bases not matched to a gene: 3.

With regard to this clone: The genes are named according to mouse. Read sequence stops 1 residue before the CDR3 end, and the germline J gene provides the missing end. The chain recombines TRBV4 with TRBJ1-6; D perhaps matches TRBD1 (6 bases). TRBJ1-6 is annotated as an ORF whose role is uncertain. The germline V gene encodes CDR1 LGHDT and CDR2 YNNKQL (reference sequence). The CDR3 covers 14 residues. V shed 4 bases and J shed 6 bases, with 10 bases lying between them. The CDR3 bases that were read are TGTGCCAGCAGCTGGACAGCCCTTAATTCGCCCCTCTAC. Residues: CASSWTALNSPLY. The whole CDR3 sequence is CASSWTALNSPLYF.

This clone has more than one count but fewer than ten. The germline and genes are mouse ones. The CDR3 protein is CASSQGLEQYF. CDR3 DNA, as far as it was read: TGTGCCAGCAGCCAGGGGTTGGAACAGTAC. The chain has TRBV2 and TRBJ2-7; D call uncertain. The CDR3 end lies 1 residue beyond the end of the read and is filled in from the germline J gene. Germline loops: CDR1 LGHNA, CDR2 YSYQKL. V was trimmed by 3 bases and J by 7 bases, leaving 7 bases between them. The CDR3 has 11 amino acids.

With respect to this clone: Mouse germline and gene names are used. With the read ending 1 residue before the CDR3 end, the germline J gene is used to fill in that end. V gene TRBV31 combines with J gene TRBJ2-3; 7 nucleotides match TRBD1. This CDR3 has 14 amino acids. Trimming at V came to 0 bases and at J to 3 bases, leaving 3 bases not matched to a gene. Germline values: CDR1 GKSSPN, CDR2 SITVG. The DNA read from the CDR3 is TGTGCCTGGAGTCTAGAACAGGGGGCAGAAACGCTGTAT. Protein: CAWSLEQGAETLY. The complete CDR3 reads CAWSLEQGAETLYF.

With respect to this clone: Genes here carry mouse names. The read ends 1 residue before the CDR3 terminus; that terminus is restored from the germline J gene. J is TRBJ1-6 and V is TRBV13-2; D is undetermined. TRBJ1-6 is placed among ORFs of uncertain function. The ends were cut back, 3 bases at V and 6 bases at J, with 1 base in the middle. This CDR3 has 11 amino acids. CDR1 and CDR2 from the germline V gene are NNHNN and SYGAGS (reference sequence). The CDR3: CASGVNSPLYF. The covered CDR3 bases are TGTGCCAGCGGTGTTAATTCGCCCCTCTAC.

Concerning this clone itself: Genes and germline are mouse. The CDR3 end falls 1 residue outside the read, so it is completed with the germline J gene. The chain uses TRBV2 and TRBJ2-3, with D tentatively TRBD2 (6 bases). The CDR3 is 16 amino acids. V was cut by 1 base and J by 0 bases, with 11 bases left in between. Germline CDR1 is LGHNA and CDR2 is YSYQKL. CDR3 DNA, as far as it was read: TGTGCCAGCAGCCAAGGGCTGGGGCGTAGTGCAGAAACGCTGTAT. Its protein product is CASSQGLGRSAETLY. The entire CDR3 sequence reads CASSQGLGRSAETLYF.

Turning to this clone: The gene names given are mouse names. The CDR3 end lies 1 residue beyond the end of the read and is filled in from the germline J gene. The chain combines TRBV13-2 with TRBJ2-3; 9 bases line up with TRBD2. The germline V gene has CDR1 NNHNN and CDR2 SYGAGS (reference sequence). The CDR3 has 15 amino acids. V trimming: 1 base; J trimming: 3 bases; junction bases outside the gene matches: 3. The sequenced CDR3 bases are TGTGCCAGCGGTGATAGAGGACTGGGGGCAGAAACGCTGTAT. Translated, it gives CASGDRGLGAETLY. The full CDR3 protein reads CASGDRGLGAETLYF.

About this clone itself: Gene names and germline refer to mouse. The read halts 1 residue ahead of the CDR3 end, with the missing end drawn from the germline J gene. V is TRBV1 and J is TRBJ2-7, with D hard to call. CDR3 length: 12 residues. Trimming left V 6 bases short and J 0 bases short, with 6 bases between. Germline CDR1 and CDR2: NSQYPW and LRSPGD (reference sequence). The CDR3 spells CTCRGYSYEQYF. The DNA read from the CDR3 is TGCACCTGCAGGGGGTACTCCTATGAACAGTAC.

In regard to this clone: The germline and genes are mouse ones. The read falls 1 residue short of the CDR3 end, and the missing part is taken from the germline J gene. The gene calls are TRBV13-2 and TRBJ2-3, with TRBD1 as a possible D gene (6 bases). Deletions cut 2 bases from V and 2 bases from J, with 9 bases between. The length of the CDR3 is 14 residues. Per germline, CDR1 NNHNN and CDR2 SYGAGS (reference sequence). The sequenced CDR3 bases are TGTGCCAGCGGTGAGCGGGACATTGCAGAAACGCTGTAT. Translation gives CASGERDIAETLY. The complete CDR3 reads CASGERDIAETLYF.

In the case of this clone: Mouse gene names apply. The read ends 1 residue before the CDR3 terminus; that terminus is restored from the germline J gene. The chain is built from TRBV13-2 and TRBJ2-1, with TRBD1 identical over 7 bases. The length of the CDR3 is 13 residues. With V trimmed by 2 bases and J by 4 bases, 0 bases remained unmatched. Germline values: CDR1 NNHNN, CDR2 SYGAGS (reference sequence). The CDR3 DNA, read in part, is TGTGCCAGCGGTGACAGGGGGTATGCTGAGCAGTTC. Amino acids: CASGDRGYAEQF. The entire CDR3 reads CASGDRGYAEQFF.

Concerning this clone: Mouse germline and gene names are used. Sequencing ends 1 residue short of the CDR3 end; the germline J gene provides the rest. The gene calls are TRBV14 and TRBJ1-3, with D tentatively TRBD1 (6 bases). Germline CDR1 is SGHDT and CDR2 is FRDEAV. V was shortened by 2 bases and J by 0 bases, with 9 bases between the two germline ends. The CDR3 length is 15 residues. The sequenced CDR3 bases are TGTGCCAGCAGTTTTTGGGACAATTCTGGAAATACGCTCTAT. Protein: CASSFWDNSGNTLY. The complete CDR3 sequence is CASSFWDNSGNTLYF.

As to this clone: All gene names here are mouse names. The CDR3 extends 1 residue past the end of the read, so its final part is completed from the germline J gene. The chain combines TRBV4 with TRBJ2-5, with D tentatively TRBD1 (6 bases). V lost 5 bases and J 2 bases, leaving 11 bases between the germline ends. The CDR3 runs 14 residues. The germline CDR1 and CDR2 sequences are LGHDT and YNNKQL (reference sequence). CDR3 DNA (partial): TGTGCCAGCAGCCTGGGACAAATCCAAGACACCCAGTAC. Its translation: CASSLGQIQDTQY. The CDR3 reads in full as CASSLGQIQDTQYF.

With respect to this clone: Any gene name here is a mouse gene name. The read ends 1 residue shy of where the CDR3 ends; the end is completed using the germline J gene. The genes are TRBV29 and TRBJ2-5; 7 positions match TRBD2. V gave up 11 bases and J gave up 0 bases; unmatched junction bases: 5. This CDR3 has 13 amino acids. The germline V gene encodes CDR1 MSHET and CDR2 SYDVDS. The part of the CDR3 DNA that was read is TGTGCTGGGGGGGGGTTTAACCAAGACACCCAGTAC. Residues: CAGGGFNQDTQY. The full CDR3 sequence reads CAGGGFNQDTQYF.

This clone was counted between two and nine times. The gene symbols are mouse symbols. This chain's CDR3 is CASSILGGPYEQYF. The CDR3 DNA, read in part, is TGTGCCAGCAGTATTTTGGGGGGGCCCTATGAACAGTAC. V is TRBV19 and J is TRBJ2-7; the match to TRBD2 covers 9 bases. The CDR3 is cut off 1 residue early in the read; its end comes from the germline J gene. The CDR3 is 14 amino acids. CDR1 is FNHDT, CDR2 SITEND, per germline (reference sequence). V was clipped by 2 bases and J by 2 bases; unmatched bases: 2. The variable domain in full, with the rest retrieved from reference TRBV19 and TRBJ2-7, is GGIITQTPKFLIGQEGQKLTLKCQQNFNHDTMYWYRQDSGKGLRLIYYSITENDLQKGDLSEGYDASREKKSSFSLTVTSAQKNEMAVFLCASSILGGPYEQYFGPGTRLTVL.

Concerning this clone itself: Mouse gene names apply. The missing CDR3 end, 1 residue past where the read stops, is filled in from the germline J gene. The chain has TRBV13-2 and TRBJ2-1, with 9 bases lining up with TRBD2. V gave up 4 bases and J gave up 6 bases; unmatched junction bases: 5. The CDR3 extends over 14 amino acids. CDR1 and CDR2 (germline): NNHNN, SYGAGS (reference sequence). CDR3 region: CASGPGGDSAEQFF. The CDR3 bases that were read are TGTGCCAGCGGTCCTGGGGGGGATTCTGCTGAGCAGTTC.

A word on this clone: Mouse gene names and germline throughout. The missing CDR3 end, 1 residue past where the read stops, is filled in from the germline J gene. The chain has TRBV20 and TRBJ2-1; D possibly corresponds to TRBD1 (6 bases). Germline CDR1 GFQATS, CDR2 STVNSAI. V was pared by 0 bases and J by 0 bases, with 12 bases between. The CDR3 is 16 residues long. CDR3 residues: CGARDLAGDNYAEQFF. CDR3 bases read: TGTGGTGCTAGGGATTTGGCAGGGGATAACTATGCTGAGCAGTTC.

Concerning this clone: Gene names refer to mouse genes. The read finishes 1 residue shy of the CDR3 end, and the germline J gene is used to complete it. The rearrangement uses TRBV2 and TRBJ2-5; 7 positions match TRBD1. CDR3 length: 14 amino acids. CDR1 and CDR2 (germline): LGHNA, YSYQKL. V trimming: 0 bases; J trimming: 4 bases; junction bases outside the gene matches: 1. CDR3 loop: CASSQEQGKDTQYF. Partial CDR3 DNA: TGTGCCAGCAGCCAAGAACAGGGGAAAGACACCCAGTAC. The full variable domain, completed using reference TRBV2 and TRBJ2-5, is DPKIIQKPKYLVAVTGSEKILICEQYLGHNAMYWYRQSAKKPLEFMFSYSYQKLMDNQTASSRFQPQSSKKNHLDLQITALKPDDSATYFCASSQEQGKDTQYFGPGTRLLVL.

Regarding this clone: Mouse gene names apply. The sequence runs out 1 residue before the end of the CDR3; the remainder is reconstructed from the germline J gene. The same CDR3 arises from other DNA sequences in this sample as well. V usage is TRBV13-2 and J usage is TRBJ2-3, with 7 bases aligning to TRBD2. CDR3 length equals 14 residues. The V segment lost 0 bases and the J segment 3 bases; nucleotides outside the gene matches: 1. CDR1 and CDR2 from the germline V gene are NNHNN and SYGAGS (reference sequence). The part of the CDR3 DNA that was read is TGTGCCAGCGGTGATGTTGGGGGGGCAGAAACGCTGTAT. Amino acids: CASGDVGGAETLY. The whole CDR3 reads CASGDVGGAETLYF.

This clone was detected a few times. Any gene name here is a mouse gene name. The read terminates 1 residue ahead of where the CDR3 ends, so the germline J gene completes it. The chain is built from TRBV5 and TRBJ2-7, with TRBD2 identical over 11 bases. From germline, CDR1 is LGHNA and CDR2 YNLKQL (reference sequence). J gave up 4 bases and V 4 bases, and 3 bases lay outside the gene matches. This CDR3 is built from 14 residues. The CDR3 region is CASSRTGGLYEQYF. The part of the CDR3 DNA that was read is TGTGCCAGCAGCCGGACTGGGGGGCTGTATGAACAGTAC.

Comments on this clone: Mouse germline and gene names are used. The read ends 1 residue shy of where the CDR3 ends; the end is completed using the germline J gene. The chain employs TRBV19 and TRBJ2-1, with 7 bases aligning to TRBD2. V lost 2 bases to trimming and J lost 4 bases; unmatched junction nucleotides: 3. The CDR3 contains 14 residues. The germline V gene encodes CDR1 FNHDT and CDR2 SITEND (reference sequence). The CDR3 bases that were read are TGTGCCAGCAGTATGACTGGGCCTTATGCTGAGCAGTTC. Its protein is CASSMTGPYAEQF. The whole CDR3 region reads CASSMTGPYAEQFF.

Worth noting for this clone: Gene names follow the mouse nomenclature. The read comes to an end 1 residue before the CDR3 does, leaving the germline J gene to fill in the end. The sample has other DNA sequences that encode this CDR3 too. J is TRBJ2-7 and V is TRBV2; TRBD2 matches at 10 bases. The CDR3 is 15 amino acids. Germline V lookup: CDR1 LGHNA, CDR2 YSYQKL. Trimming at V came to 0 bases and at J to 5 bases, leaving 4 bases not matched to a gene. CDR3 sequence reads: CASSQDSWGGDEQYF. The sequenced CDR3 bases are TGTGCCAGCAGCCAAGATTCCTGGGGGGGCGATGAACAGTAC.

As to this clone: Mouse names are used for the genes. The read stops 1 residue short of the end of the CDR3; the missing end is completed from the germline J gene. This chain links TRBV4 with TRBJ1-3; the D is unclear. Trimming stripped 3 bases from V and 0 bases from J, with 0 bases between. CDR1 is LGHDT, CDR2 YNNKQL, per germline (reference sequence). This CDR3 has 12 amino acids. CDR3: CASSYSGNTLYF. The part of the CDR3 DNA that was read is TGTGCCAGCAGCTATTCTGGAAATACGCTCTAT.

Note on this clone: The listed genes are named as in mouse. The CDR3 end is not reached by the read, which stops 1 residue before it; the germline J gene fills it in. V gene TRBV5 combines with J gene TRBJ2-7, with D possibly TRBD1 on 6 matching bases. This CDR3 is 12 amino acids long. Germline CDR1 reads LGHNA; CDR2 reads YNLKQL (reference sequence). V was cut by 2 bases and J by 7 bases, with 9 bases left in between. The sequenced CDR3 bases are TGTGCCAGCAGCCAAAACAGGGAAGAACAGTAC. Protein product: CASSQNREEQY. The entire CDR3 is CASSQNREEQYF.

Of note for this clone: Gene names follow the mouse nomenclature. The read comes to an end 1 residue before the CDR3 does, leaving the germline J gene to fill in the end. The V and J genes are TRBV14 and TRBJ2-7, with D perhaps TRBD2 (7 bases). V was trimmed by 5 bases and J by 3 bases, leaving 12 bases between them. Germline V gene data show CDR1 as SGHDT and CDR2 as FRDEAV. The CDR3 runs to 13 residues. This CDR3 is CASRVGGIYEQYF. Partial CDR3 DNA: TGTGCCAGCAGAGTGGGGGGCATCTATGAACAGTAC.

On this clone: Germline and genes: mouse. The sequenced fragment ends 1 residue before the CDR3 boundary, so the rest is inferred from the germline J gene. V is TRBV19 and J is TRBJ1-3; 7 nucleotides align to TRBD1. V lost 3 bases to trimming and J lost 0 bases; unmatched junction nucleotides: 3. CDR1 and CDR2 (germline): FNHDT, SITEND (reference sequence). This CDR3 spans 15 amino acids. The CDR3 loop is CASSRTGNSGNTLYF. The CDR3 DNA, read in part, is TGTGCCAGCAGTAGGACAGGAAATTCTGGAAATACGCTCTAT.

This clone was detected only once. Mouse names are used for the genes. The sequenced part of the CDR3 DNA is TGTGCCAGCAGCCAAGAAAGGCGGGGCGGCGCTGAGCAGTTC. Its protein product is CASSQERRGGAEQF. In full, the CDR3 is CASSQERRGGAEQFF. This chain uses TRBV5 with TRBJ2-1; D may match TRBD1 or TRBD2 (5 bases each). Read sequence stops 1 residue before the CDR3 end, and the germline J gene provides the missing end. CDR3 length: 15 residues. Trimming stripped 0 bases from V and 7 bases from J, with 13 bases between. CDR1 is LGHNA, CDR2 YNLKQL, per germline (reference sequence).

This clone showed up just a few times. Gene names are the mouse ones. The read finishes 1 residue shy of the CDR3 end, and the germline J gene is used to complete it. The chain joins TRBV31 to TRBJ2-7; 12 nucleotides agree with TRBD2. CDR1 GKSSPN and CDR2 SITVG come from the germline V gene. After removal of 3 bases from V and 3 bases from J, the junction contained 3 bases not matched to a gene. This CDR3 contains 14 residues. CDR3 amino acids: CAWSSDWGGYEQYF. The CDR3 bases that were read are TGTGCCTGGAGCTCGGACTGGGGGGGCTATGAACAGTAC.

Comments on this clone: The genes are named according to mouse. The sequence runs out 1 residue before the end of the CDR3; the remainder is reconstructed from the germline J gene. This chain connects TRBV13-1 to TRBJ2-2, with 7 bases identical to TRBD1. Germline CDR1 and CDR2: NSHNY and SYGAGN. The V gene end was trimmed by 2 bases and the J gene end by 2 bases; junction bases not matched to a gene: 0. The CDR3 runs 14 residues. The CDR3 here is CASSEQGNTGQLYF. The part of the CDR3 DNA that was read is TGTGCCAGCAGTGAACAGGGGAACACCGGGCAGCTCTAC.